A single T cell receptor beta chain is shown here with its context. The specificity of this receptor is unknown. Qualities for individual bases were not recorded, and no much larger clone is one base off. Each collaborating institution followed its own protocols to collect whole blood in K2EDTA tubes. For TCRbeta analysis, collaborator samples were shipped as frozen whole blood, as isolated PBMCs, or as DNA extracted from either sample type. This entry comes from a study of blood T cell repertoires in COVID-19 (dated by TCRdb to the early 2020s). The study in broad terms: Samples covering the acute and convalescent phases of COVID-19 were provided by collaborators in the United States, Italy and Spain. The sample metadata nearly always contained a de-identified subject ID, COVID-19 status, age in years and sex. Deeply sampled blood TCRbeta repertoires from subjects exposed to, actively infected with, or recovered from COVID-19 were included in the dataset. The repertoires were released in a freely available public database meant as a resource for research on the immune response to SARS-CoV-2. The samples were drawn from the first 160 participants of the ongoing ImmuneRACE study and from 1,254 subjects provided by 6 global collaborators. The material from the prospective study consisted of cDNA or gDNA derived from T cells, B-cell-depleted T cells, or PBMCs. HLA class I and class II types, where available, came from metadata supplied by the sample provider rather than from assay-based typing.

Study-level results and caveats: The quantity of clinical and demographic metadata differed by source and by participant and was supplied without curation.

The immunoSEQ Assay, a bias-controlled multiplex PCR, was used to amplify TCRbeta CDR3 regions from genomic DNA. Under the source paper's analysis protocol: The number of nucleated cells in each sample was estimated by amplification of reference gene primers within the assay. Sequence reads were collapsed and filtered to measure the absolute abundance of every unique TCRbeta CDR3 rearrangement. Productive Simpson clonality was computed per sample as the square root of Simpson's diversity index over productive rearrangements. TCRdb obtained this table from immuneACCESS and retained in-frame rearrangements with V and J assigned. These tables miss some clones; where compared with another copy, unresolved V genes account for less than half of the shortfall, and the remainder is unexplained. V, J and clone size reflect that table, while D and trimming were determined from the DNA. A total of approximately 90,000 clones appear in this sample, 90% of them only once. The ten largest clones take up 1.5% to 2% of the sample.

Material: peripheral blood. The sequence was obtained from a man between 60 and 75 years old with acute or convalescent COVID-19.

The DNA sequence is given as TGTGCCAGCTCACCGAGGGGGGTGACAGGGCTCGGTGAGCAGTTCTTC. Translation gives CASSPRGVTGLGEQFF. The chain joins TRBV18 to TRBJ2-1, with TRBD1 as a weak D call on 7 bases. CDR1 and CDR2 were assigned from the germline V gene as KGHSH and LQKENI. Inclusive of the bounding cysteine and phenylalanine, the CDR3 is 16 residues long. CDR3 DNA only is kept here, 48 bases in frame from base 1. The junction shows trimming of 3 bases on V and 9 bases on J, plus 21 bases between the germline ends.